This T cell receptor (beta chain) was retrieved from a study of cytomegalovirus exposure and HLA in healthy donors (dated by TCRdb to about 2017). About the study as a whole: In an earlier analysis of several hundred of the donors, 276 Gb of sequence data and approximately 120 million unique TCR beta sequences from about 190 million T cells were reported. An early release covering roughly 580 HLA-typed donors comprised approximately 290 gigabases of sequencing data and 85 million or so unique TCR sequences. Of the 350 to 450 genotyped donors, 81% fell in the genetic ancestry cluster associated with self-reported Caucasian donors. The study aimed to test whether cataloging public T cell receptors could reveal signatures of past pathogen exposure. The T cell repertoires of some 670 subjects were profiled by immunosequencing and related to cytomegalovirus serostatus. In addition to the first cohort of 666 subjects, a separate validation cohort of 120 different subjects was used. High-throughput TCR immunosequencing, statistical association of individual TCRs with disease status, and machine learning were combined to predict cytomegalovirus infection status. In a later analysis, previously published TCR beta repertoires from about 670 donors were re-analyzed and high-resolution HLA genotyping was added so that TCR occurrence patterns could be studied. The later analysis used no new phenotypic data to find candidate immune exposures, relying instead on TCR beta sequences and their occurrence across donors. An earlier analysis of around 580 of the donors used high-throughput TCR beta sequencing to judge whether each TCR beta V gene segment behaved as functional or pseudogenic. Donor age, sex, ethnicity and CMV serostatus were compiled alongside the repertoire data. A later genetic analysis took genome-wide SNP genotypes for 398 of the 666 donors and used that subset as a discovery cohort. Every discovery cohort repertoire had been produced on one sequencing platform. HLA typing included class I and class II loci at four-digit resolution. The number of donors typed differed by locus, with about 620-630 for A, B, C, DRB1 and DQB1, about 500 for DQA1, 600 to 610 for DPA1, and 450 to 480 for DPB1. Five DR-DQ haplotypes were handled as single units for association and clustering because linkage in the cohort was strong. Among some 400 genotyped donors of the cohort, an average of approximately 240,000 unique TCR beta nucleotide sequences was sequenced per donor, of which 15% to 20% were non-productive. The paper's findings and limits, for the study overall: For the cohort, immune exposure information was limited to CMV serostatus. According to a later genetic analysis, donors in an Asian-associated ancestry cluster had fewer N-insertions in productive TCRs than the approximately 690-donor mean. In a later genetic analysis, a missense DCLRE1C variant was associated with V-gene and J-gene trimming of TCR beta chains, and the association was replicated in an independent cohort. The classifier was reported to diagnose cytomegalovirus status with high specificity and sensitivity in both the original and validation cohorts. Broadly in line with IMGT annotations, most TCR beta V segments showed up in productive rearrangements about 87% or about 30% of the time in an earlier analysis of 450 to 750 of the donors. In a later analysis, 16,951 TCR beta sequences were associated with specific HLA alleles at a false discovery rate of 0.05. In vitro tests confirmed that a few of the cytomegalovirus-associated TCR beta chains recognize cytomegalovirus antigens. The cohort was sequenced for TCR beta chains only, and without alpha or paired-chain data the features that could be detected were limited. The authors suggested that the approach could potentially be extended to other disease states and immunological phenotypes. A later analysis found that HLA-associated TCR beta chains were more clonally expanded and had lower generation probabilities than equally common non-associated chains. In a later analysis, most CMV-associated TCR beta chains were found to appear HLA-restricted, with HLA associations seemingly driven largely by CMV exposure. A further reported finding was that TCR beta sequences accurately predicted the HLA-A and HLA-B alleles for most subjects in the first cohort. Roughly uniform sequencing depth across donors was assumed in presence/absence analyses, although this assumption may not hold. According to a later analysis, TCR association rates differed among HLA loci, with DRB1 alleles showing the most associated TCRs and HLA-C alleles showing the fewest. In the study, about 150 TCR beta chains were listed as associated with cytomegalovirus. Linkage disequilibrium might explain the correlated functional status among segregating V segments, but an unknown experimental factor could not be excluded. The earlier analysis of 587 of the donors excluded roughly 16 rarely observed V segments, including chromosome 9 orphons, because counts were too low. The sequencing pipeline was judged likely to have produced a cluster of highly shared sequence variants as a technical artifact. Strong co-occurrence of HLA alleles, especially DR and DQ, made assigning TCR associations to individual alleles difficult. Across donors, most TCR sequences were observed very rarely, whereas some public TCRs were present in many individuals. Because HLA typing was unavailable for some donors at each locus, only the typed subset was used in association tests. According to a later analysis, parvovirus B19, influenza, CMV and Epstein-Barr virus appeared linked to several top co-occurrence clusters.

Preparation of the library involved the immunoSEQ multiplex PCR assay. For the multiplex PCR, a mixture combining 60 forward primers for TCR Vbeta segments and 13 reverse primers for TCR Jbeta segments was used. A multiplex PCR assay on genomic DNA amplified the CDR3 region of rearranged TCR beta genes. On the Illumina HiSeq System, the amplified TCR beta libraries were sequenced as 87-base-pair reads. Per the source publication's procedure: A later analysis tallied about 77 million unique TCR beta chains across the 550 to 850 repertoires, and approximately 12 million of those chains were shared by two or more donors. To remove PCR and sequencing errors, raw reads were error-corrected and collapsed into unique sequences using a nearest-neighbor algorithm that merged closely related sequences. CDR3 sequences were aligned to IMGT reference sequences to assign V, D and J gene segments. For a sequence to be retained, a match of at least six nucleotides to both a V gene segment and a J gene segment was required. Rearrangements were called productive when the CDR3 lacked stop codons and stayed in frame with V and J; all others were non-productive. Following IMGT convention, CDR3 was defined as the stretch from the second conserved V-encoded cysteine up to the conserved J-encoded phenylalanine. The earlier analysis of about 610 of the donors excluded any sequence lacking an unambiguous match to a single V gene segment. In an earlier analysis of approximately 500 of the donors, a V segment was called functional when productive rearrangements were above 56.7%, and segregating when the standard deviation between donors exceeded 5%. To diagnose cytomegalovirus status from the catalog of TCR beta chain sequences, a statistical classification framework was built. In a later analysis, V and J genes were assigned by comparing TCR nucleotide sequences against IMGT/GENE-DB human TR gene sequences. A later analysis assigned CDR3 sequences and most-parsimonious VDJ recombination scenarios with the TCRdist pipeline. In a later analysis, every TCR beta chain was defined by the combination of its CDR3 amino acid sequence and its V-gene family, and reads without a unique V-gene family were dropped. As a way to deal with suspected cross-contamination and a sequencing artifact, a later analysis dropped nearly 600 nucleotide sequences that were highly shared and had low generation probability. A later analysis calculated a clonal expansion index for each public chain from normalized within-repertoire ranks of inferred template counts. Generation probabilities in a later analysis came from a VDJ recombination model fitted to out-of-frame rearrangements, and those results were checked against IGoR. In a later analysis, hypergeometric tests were used to score TCR-TCR, TCR-HLA and TCR-CMV co-occurrence, with a repertoire-size bias correction applied to TCR pairs. A later analysis estimated false discovery rates by permuting HLA or CMV assignments 20 times. In a later analysis, co-occurring TCRs were grouped using DBSCAN, with TCRdist sequence similarity added in when clustering inside HLA-allele-positive subsets. Repertoires with fewer than 30,000 or more than 120,000 public chains were left out of co-occurrence clustering, as were five repertoires with anomalous nucleotide sharing. TCRdb holds this immuneACCESS table with in-frame rearrangements only. Some clones are missing; in checked studies, unresolved V genes explain under half, and the rest has no known cause. The V and J calls and clone size are taken from that table; D and trimming were inferred from the DNA. The sample table holds approximately 150,000 clones, of which roughly four fifths were seen once. The ten biggest clones cover about 10% of the sample.

Worth noting for this clone: What antigen it recognizes has not been identified. No base quality values were provided; no much bigger clone lies one nucleotide off.

The cohort was made up of approximately 670 healthy bone marrow donors. At the time of sampling, every cohort member was nominally healthy, though immune exposures that went unrecorded were likely present. The donor tested CMV seropositive and was one of the 289 seropositive cohort members. A peripheral blood sample was collected from each donor, and TCR beta sequencing was performed on peripheral blood mononuclear cells. Genomic DNA was extracted from the blood cell samples with the Qiagen DNeasy Blood Extraction Kit. Source material: PBMCs. This TCR came from a man aged 50-60 years in good health and CMV-seropositive.

The nucleotide sequence reads TGTGCCAGTAGTATGGGACTAGCGATAGAGACCCAGTACTTC. It is translated as CASSMGLAIETQYF. The rearranged chain carries TRBV19 and TRBJ2-5, with TRBD2 matching 10 junction bases. V is trimmed back by 3 bases and J by 4 bases, and the junction contains 2 bases that no gene match accounts for. The germline V gene (reference sequence) supplies CDR1 LNHDA and CDR2 SQIVND. The CDR3 contains 14 residues, cysteine and phenylalanine counted. Only the CDR3 part of the read is kept: 42 bases, read in frame from the first base.